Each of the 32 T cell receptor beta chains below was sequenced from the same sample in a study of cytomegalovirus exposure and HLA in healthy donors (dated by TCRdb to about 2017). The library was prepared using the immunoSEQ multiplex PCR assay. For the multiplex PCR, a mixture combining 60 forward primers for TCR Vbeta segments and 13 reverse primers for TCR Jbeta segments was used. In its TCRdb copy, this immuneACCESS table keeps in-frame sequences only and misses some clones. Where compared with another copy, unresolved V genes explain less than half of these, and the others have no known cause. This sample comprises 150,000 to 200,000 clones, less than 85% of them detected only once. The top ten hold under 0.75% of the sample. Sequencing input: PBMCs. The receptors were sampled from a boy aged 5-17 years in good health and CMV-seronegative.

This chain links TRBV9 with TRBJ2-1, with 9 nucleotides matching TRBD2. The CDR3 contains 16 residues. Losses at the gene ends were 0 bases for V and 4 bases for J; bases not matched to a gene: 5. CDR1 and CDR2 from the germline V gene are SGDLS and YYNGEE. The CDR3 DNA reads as TGTGCCAGCAGCGTAGGTGGCGGGGGGGCTTACAATGAGCAGTTCTTC. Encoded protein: CASSVGGGGAYNEQFF.

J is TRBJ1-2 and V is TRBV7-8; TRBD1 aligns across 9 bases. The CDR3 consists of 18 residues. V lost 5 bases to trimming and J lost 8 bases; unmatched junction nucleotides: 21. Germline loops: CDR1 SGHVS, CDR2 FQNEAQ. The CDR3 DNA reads TGTGCCAGCAGCCCCCCGACAGGGGGGATCCTCGCACGGTCGGGCTACACCTTC. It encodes CASSPPTGGILARSGYTF.

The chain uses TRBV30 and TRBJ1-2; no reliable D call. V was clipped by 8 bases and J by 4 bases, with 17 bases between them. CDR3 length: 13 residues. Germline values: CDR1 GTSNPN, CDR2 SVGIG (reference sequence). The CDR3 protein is CAQISGSGYGYTF. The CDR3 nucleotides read TGTGCCCAGATATCGGGGTCCGGCTATGGCTACACCTTC.

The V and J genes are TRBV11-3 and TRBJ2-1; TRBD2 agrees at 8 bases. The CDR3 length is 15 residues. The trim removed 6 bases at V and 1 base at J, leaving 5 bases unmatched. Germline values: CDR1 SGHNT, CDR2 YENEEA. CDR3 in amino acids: CASSRREGSYNEQFF. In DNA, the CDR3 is TGTGCCAGCAGTCGACGGGAGGGGTCCTACAATGAGCAGTTCTTC.

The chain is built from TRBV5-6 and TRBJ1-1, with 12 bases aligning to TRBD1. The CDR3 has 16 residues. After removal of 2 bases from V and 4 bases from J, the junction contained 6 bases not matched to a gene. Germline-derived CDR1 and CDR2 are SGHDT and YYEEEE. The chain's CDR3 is CASSFGTGGSGTEAFF. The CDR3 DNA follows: TGTGCCAGCAGCTTTGGGACAGGGGGCTCGGGCACTGAAGCTTTCTTT.

CDR3 sequence reads: CASSVDEQVNTEAFF. The CDR3 DNA sequence: TGTGCCAGTAGTGTCGATGAACAGGTGAACACTGAAGCTTTCTTT. The chain has TRBV19 and TRBJ1-1, with D possibly being TRBD1 (5 bases). CDR1 is LNHDA, CDR2 SQIVND, per germline (reference sequence). Trimming removed 5 bases at V and 0 bases at J, with 13 bases between. This CDR3 has 15 amino acids.

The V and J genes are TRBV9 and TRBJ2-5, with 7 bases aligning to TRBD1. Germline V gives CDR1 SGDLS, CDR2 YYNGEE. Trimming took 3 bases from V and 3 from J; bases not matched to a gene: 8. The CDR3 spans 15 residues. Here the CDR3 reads CASSDLSTGEETQYF. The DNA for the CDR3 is TGTGCCAGCAGCGACCTTAGCACAGGGGAAGAGACCCAGTACTTC.

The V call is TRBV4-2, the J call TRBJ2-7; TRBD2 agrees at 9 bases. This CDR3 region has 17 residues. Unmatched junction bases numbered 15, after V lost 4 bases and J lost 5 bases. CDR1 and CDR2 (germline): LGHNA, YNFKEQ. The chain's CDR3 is CASSPSSFAGGRHEQYF. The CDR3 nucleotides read TGTGCCAGCAGCCCAAGCTCCTTCGCGGGGGGGCGCCACGAGCAGTACTTC.

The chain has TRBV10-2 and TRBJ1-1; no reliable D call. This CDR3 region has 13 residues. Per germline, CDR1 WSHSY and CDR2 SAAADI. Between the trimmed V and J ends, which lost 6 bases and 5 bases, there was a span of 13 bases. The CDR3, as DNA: TGCGCCAGCAGGCCTCCGGGTGGGACTGAAGCTTTCTTT. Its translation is CASRPPGGTEAFF.

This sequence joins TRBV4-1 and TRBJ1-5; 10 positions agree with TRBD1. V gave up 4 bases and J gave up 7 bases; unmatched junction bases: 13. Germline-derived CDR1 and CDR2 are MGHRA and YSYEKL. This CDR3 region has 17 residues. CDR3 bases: TGCGCCAGCAGCCGAATTTACGGGACAGGGGAGGACCAGCCCCAGCATTTT. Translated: CASSRIYGTGEDQPQHF.

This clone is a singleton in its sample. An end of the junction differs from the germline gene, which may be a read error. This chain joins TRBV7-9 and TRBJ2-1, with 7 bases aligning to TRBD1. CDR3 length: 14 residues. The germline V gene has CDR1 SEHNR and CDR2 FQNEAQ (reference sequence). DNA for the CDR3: TGTGGCAGCAGCTTGGGGACAGACTACAATGAGCAGTTCTTC. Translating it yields CGSSLGTDYNEQFF.

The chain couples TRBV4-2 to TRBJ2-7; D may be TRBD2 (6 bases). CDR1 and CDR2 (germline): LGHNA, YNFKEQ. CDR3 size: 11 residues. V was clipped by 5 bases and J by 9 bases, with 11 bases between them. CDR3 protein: CASSSSGGQYF. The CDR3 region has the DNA TGTGCCAGCAGCTCCTCCGGGGGGCAGTACTTC.

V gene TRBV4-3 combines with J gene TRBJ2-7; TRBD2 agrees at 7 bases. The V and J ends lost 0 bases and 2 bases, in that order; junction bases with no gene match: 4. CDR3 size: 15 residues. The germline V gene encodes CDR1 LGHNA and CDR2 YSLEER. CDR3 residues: CASSQDQRGTYEQYF. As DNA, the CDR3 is TGCGCCAGCAGCCAAGACCAGCGGGGCACCTACGAGCAGTACTTC.

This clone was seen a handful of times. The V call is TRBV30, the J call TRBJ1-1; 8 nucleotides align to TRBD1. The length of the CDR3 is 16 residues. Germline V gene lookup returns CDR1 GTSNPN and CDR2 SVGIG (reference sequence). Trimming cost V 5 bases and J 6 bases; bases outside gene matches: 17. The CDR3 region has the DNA TGTGCCTGGGGACAGGGTTCGGTATTGGGCGTCGCTGAAGCTTTCTTT. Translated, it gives CAWGQGSVLGVAEAFF.

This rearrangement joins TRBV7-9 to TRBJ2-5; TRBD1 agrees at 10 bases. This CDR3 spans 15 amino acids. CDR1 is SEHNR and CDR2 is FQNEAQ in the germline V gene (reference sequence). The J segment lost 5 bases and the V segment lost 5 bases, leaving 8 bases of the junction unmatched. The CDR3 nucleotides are TGTGCCAGCAGCAACCGGGACAGGGGCTTCGAGACCCAGTACTTC. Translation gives CASSNRDRGFETQYF. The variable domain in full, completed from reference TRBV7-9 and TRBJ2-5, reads DTGVSQNPRHKITKRGQNVTFRCDPISEHNRLYWYRQTLGQGPEFLTYFQNEAQLEKSRLLSDRFSAERPKGSFSTLEIQRTEQGDSAMYLCASSNRDRGFETQYFGPGTRLLVL.

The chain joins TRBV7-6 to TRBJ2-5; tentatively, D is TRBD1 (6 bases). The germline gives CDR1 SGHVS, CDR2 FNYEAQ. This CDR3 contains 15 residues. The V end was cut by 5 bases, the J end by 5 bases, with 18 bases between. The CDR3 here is CASSRVYRVSETQYF. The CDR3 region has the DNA TGTGCCAGCAGCCGAGTTTACAGGGTTTCGGAGACCCAGTACTTC.

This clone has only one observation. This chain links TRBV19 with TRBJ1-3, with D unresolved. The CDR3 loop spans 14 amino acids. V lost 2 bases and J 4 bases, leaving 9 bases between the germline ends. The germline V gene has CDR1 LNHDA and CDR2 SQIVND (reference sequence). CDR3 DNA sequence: TGTGCCAGTAGTATATCCAGGCAAGGAAACACCATATATTTT. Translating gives CASSISRQGNTIYF.

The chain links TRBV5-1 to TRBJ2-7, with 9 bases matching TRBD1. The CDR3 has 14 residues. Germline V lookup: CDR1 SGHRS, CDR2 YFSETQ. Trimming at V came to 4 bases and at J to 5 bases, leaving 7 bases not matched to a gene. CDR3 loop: CASSQGQGGDEQYF. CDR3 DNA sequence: TGCGCCAGCAGCCAGGGACAGGGCGGTGACGAGCAGTACTTC.

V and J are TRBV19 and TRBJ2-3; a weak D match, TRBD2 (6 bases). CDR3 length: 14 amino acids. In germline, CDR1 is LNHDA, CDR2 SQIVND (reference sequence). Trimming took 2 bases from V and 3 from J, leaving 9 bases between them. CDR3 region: CASSILGTTDTQYF. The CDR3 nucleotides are TGTGCCAGTAGTATATTAGGGACTACAGATACGCAGTATTTT.

The CDR3: CASSPRFLPGNTEAFF. The CDR3 DNA reads TGTGCCAGCTCACCCCGCTTCTTACCGGGGAACACTGAAGCTTTCTTT. The rearrangement links TRBV18 to TRBJ1-1, with D unresolved. Trimming took 3 bases from V and 1 from J, leaving 15 bases between them. Germline V gene sequence: CDR1 KGHSH, CDR2 LQKENI. The CDR3 consists of 16 residues.

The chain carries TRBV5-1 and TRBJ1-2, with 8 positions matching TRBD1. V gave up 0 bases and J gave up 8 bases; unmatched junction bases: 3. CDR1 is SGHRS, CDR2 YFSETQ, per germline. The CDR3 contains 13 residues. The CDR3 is CASSLARGLGYTF. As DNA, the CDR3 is TGCGCCAGCAGCTTGGCCAGGGGGCTAGGCTACACCTTC. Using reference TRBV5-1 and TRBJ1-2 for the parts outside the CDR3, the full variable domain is KAGVTQTPRYLIKTRGQQVTLSCSPISGHRSVSWYQQTPGQGLQFLFEYFSETQRNKGNFPGRFSGRQFSNSRSEMNVSTLELGDSALYLCASSLARGLGYTFGSGTRLTVV.

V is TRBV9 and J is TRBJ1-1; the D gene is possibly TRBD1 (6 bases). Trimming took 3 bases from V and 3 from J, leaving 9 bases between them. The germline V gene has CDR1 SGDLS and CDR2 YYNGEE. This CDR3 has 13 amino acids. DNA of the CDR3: TGTGCCAGCAGCGAAGGGGGGGACACTGAAGCTTTCTTT. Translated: CASSEGGDTEAFF. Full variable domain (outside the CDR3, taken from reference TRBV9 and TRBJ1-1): DSGVTQTPKHLITATGQRVTLRCSPRSGDLSVYWYQQSLDQGLQFLIQYYNGEERAKGNILERFSAQQFPDLHSELNLSSLELGDSALYFCASSEGGDTEAFFGQGTRLTVV.

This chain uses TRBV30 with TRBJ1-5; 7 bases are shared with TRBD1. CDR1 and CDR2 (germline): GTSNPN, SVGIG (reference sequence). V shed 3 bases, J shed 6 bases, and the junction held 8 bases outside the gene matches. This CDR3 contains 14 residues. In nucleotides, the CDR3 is TGTGCCTGGAGGGGAGCAGGGGGAGGTCAGCCCCAGCATTTT. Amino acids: CAWRGAGGGQPQHF.

The CDR3 loop is CASSYSDRDTQYF. The DNA for the CDR3 is TGTGCCAGCAGTTACTCGGACAGGGATACGCAGTATTTT. The rearrangement uses TRBV6-5 and TRBJ2-3, with 7 positions matching TRBD1. V was pared by 0 bases and J by 6 bases, with 0 bases of the junction left unmatched. The CDR3 sequence is 13 residues long. Germline V gene sequence: CDR1 MNHEY, CDR2 SVGAGI.

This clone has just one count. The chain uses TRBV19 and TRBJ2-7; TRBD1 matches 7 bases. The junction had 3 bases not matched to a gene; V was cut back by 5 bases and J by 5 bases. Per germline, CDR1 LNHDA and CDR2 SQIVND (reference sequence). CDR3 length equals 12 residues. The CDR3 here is CASSVTGDEQYF. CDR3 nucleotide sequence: TGTGCCAGTAGTGTTACAGGGGACGAGCAGTACTTC.

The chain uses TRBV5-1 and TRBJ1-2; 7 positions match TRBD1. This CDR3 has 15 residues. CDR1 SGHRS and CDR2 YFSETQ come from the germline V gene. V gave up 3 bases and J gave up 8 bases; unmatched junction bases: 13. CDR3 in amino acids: CASSYGDSGFGGYTF. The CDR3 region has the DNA TGCGCCAGCAGCTACGGGGACAGTGGATTCGGGGGCTACACCTTC.

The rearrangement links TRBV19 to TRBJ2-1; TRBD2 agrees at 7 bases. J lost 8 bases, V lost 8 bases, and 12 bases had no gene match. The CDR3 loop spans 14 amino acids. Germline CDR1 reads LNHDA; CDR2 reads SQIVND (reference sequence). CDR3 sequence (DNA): TGTGCCAGTTCCCAAGCGGGACCAACCCATGAGCAGTTCTTC. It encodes CASSQAGPTHEQFF.

This CDR3 reads CASSRTSGGISYNEQFF. The CDR3 DNA reads as TGCGCCAGCAGTCGGACTAGCGGGGGGATCTCCTACAATGAGCAGTTCTTC. The chain is built from TRBV5-1 and TRBJ2-1; 14 bases line up with TRBD2. V shed 5 bases and J 0 bases; nucleotides not matched to a gene: 4. Germline V gene data show CDR1 as SGHRS and CDR2 as YFSETQ. The CDR3 length is 17 residues.

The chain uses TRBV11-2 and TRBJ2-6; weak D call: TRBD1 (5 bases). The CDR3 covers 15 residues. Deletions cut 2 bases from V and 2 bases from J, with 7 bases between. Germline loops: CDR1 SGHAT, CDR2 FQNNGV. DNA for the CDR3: TGTGCCAGCAGCTTACAAGGGGCTGGGGCCAACGTCCTGACTTTC. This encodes CASSLQGAGANVLTF.

The CDR3 DNA sequence: TGTGCCAGCAGCTTAATACAAGAACCGGGACAGGGGACCAGCACAGATACGCAGTATTTT. As protein: CASSLIQEPGQGTSTDTQYF. The J gene is TRBJ2-3, the V gene TRBV7-3; 10 bases fit TRBD1. V shed 1 base, J shed 0 bases, and the junction held 13 bases outside the gene matches. The CDR3 has 20 amino acids. Germline CDR1 reads SGHTA; CDR2 reads FQGTGA.

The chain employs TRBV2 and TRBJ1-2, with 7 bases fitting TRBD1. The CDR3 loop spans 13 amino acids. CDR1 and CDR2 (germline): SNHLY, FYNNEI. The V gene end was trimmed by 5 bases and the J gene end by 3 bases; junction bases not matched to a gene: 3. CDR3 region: CASSRGRDYGYTF. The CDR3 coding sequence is TGTGCCAGCAGTAGGGGGCGCGACTATGGCTACACCTTC.

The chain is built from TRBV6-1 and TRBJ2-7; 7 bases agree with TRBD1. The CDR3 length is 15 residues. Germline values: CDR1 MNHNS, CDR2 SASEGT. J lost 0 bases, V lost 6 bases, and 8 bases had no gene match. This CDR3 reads CASRDTGAISYEQYF. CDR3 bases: TGTGCCAGCAGAGACACAGGGGCGATCTCCTACGAGCAGTACTTC.